This T cell receptor beta chain derives from a study of cytomegalovirus exposure and HLA in healthy donors (dated by TCRdb to the late 2010s). With respect to the entire study: An earlier analysis of about 560 of the donors reported 276 Gb of sequence data and some 110 million unique TCR beta sequences obtained from around 170 million T cells. Five DR-DQ haplotypes were handled as single units for association and clustering because linkage in the cohort was strong. Using immunosequencing, the study profiled T cell repertoires from approximately 700 subjects and related those repertoires to cytomegalovirus serostatus. Typing coverage differed by locus: A, B, C, DRB1 and DQB1 were typed in roughly 629-630 donors, DQA1 in about 560, DPA1 in around 610, and DPB1 in 450 to 480. HLA typing included class I and class II loci at four-digit resolution. Rather than drawing on any new phenotypic data, the later analysis identified candidate immune exposures from TCR beta sequences and the way those sequences occurred across donors. Across about 370 genotyped donors of the cohort, an average of roughly 250,000 unique TCR beta nucleotide sequences per donor were sequenced, and 15% to 20% of those sequences were non-productive. A separate validation cohort of roughly 130 different subjects was used in addition to the approximately 670-subject first cohort. All discovery cohort repertoires had been generated on a single sequencing platform. A later genetic analysis took genome-wide SNP genotypes for about three fifths of the roughly 700 donors and used that subset as a discovery cohort. Of the 300 to 500 genotyped donors, 65% to 90% were placed in the genetic ancestry cluster associated with self-reported Caucasian donors. The study combined high-throughput TCR immunosequencing, statistical association of individual TCRs with disease status, and machine learning to predict cytomegalovirus infection status. The study aimed to test whether cataloging public T cell receptors could reveal signatures of past pathogen exposure. A later analysis re-examined previously published TCR beta repertoires from more than 550 donors and added high-resolution HLA genotyping to investigate patterns of TCR occurrence. Donor age, sex, ethnicity and CMV serostatus were compiled together with the repertoire data. An early release that covered more than 550 HLA-typed donors contained approximately 320 gigabases of sequencing data and 80 million or so unique TCR sequences. An earlier analysis of several hundred of the donors applied high-throughput TCR beta sequencing to assess whether each TCR beta V gene segment acted as functional or pseudogenic.

The cohort comprised hundreds of healthy bone marrow donors. All cohort members were sampled while nominally healthy, although unrecorded immune exposures were likely present. The donor was CMV seropositive and belonged to the group of about 290 seropositive cohort members. A peripheral blood sample was provided by each donor, and peripheral blood mononuclear cells were used for TCR beta sequencing. The Qiagen DNeasy Blood Extraction Kit was used to extract genomic DNA from the blood cell samples. From a lookup of the germline V gene, CDR1 and CDR2 are MNHEY and SVGAGI. The CDR3, from cysteine to phenylalanine, totals 13 residues. The DNA shown is the 39-base CDR3, in frame from base 1. At the junction V is shortened by 3 bases and J by 8 bases, with 13 bases in between. Note on this clone: Its antigen has not been determined. No quality values exist for individual bases; no much larger clone is one base distant.

Here is what the overall study found, with its caveats: Linkage disequilibrium might explain the correlated functional status among segregating V segments, but an unknown experimental factor could not be ruled out. A further reported finding was that TCR beta sequences accurately predicted the HLA-A and HLA-B alleles for most subjects in the first cohort. Specific HLA alleles were associated with 15,000 to 20,000 TCR beta sequences at a false discovery rate of 0.05 in a later analysis. In an earlier analysis of around 500 of the donors, most TCR beta V segments appeared in productive rearrangements about 90% or about 30% of the time, broadly matching IMGT annotations. In vitro tests confirmed that three of the cytomegalovirus-associated TCR beta chains recognize cytomegalovirus antigens. A later analysis found that HLA-associated TCR beta chains were more clonally expanded and had lower generation probabilities than equally common non-associated chains. The classifier was reported to diagnose cytomegalovirus status with high specificity and sensitivity in both the original and validation cohorts. CMV serostatus was the only immune exposure information available for the cohort. A later analysis reported that several top co-occurrence clusters appeared linked to parvovirus B19, influenza, CMV and Epstein-Barr virus. Because counts were too low, around 17 rarely observed V segments, including chromosome 9 orphons, were left out of the earlier analysis of a few hundred of the donors. This cohort had only TCR beta chains sequenced, and the lack of alpha or paired-chain data limited which features could be detected. The authors suggested that the approach could potentially be generalized to other disease states and immunological phenotypes. HLA typing was unavailable for some donors at each locus, so association tests used only the typed subset. Presence/absence analyses assumed roughly uniform sequencing depth across donors, an assumption that may not hold. Strong co-occurrence of HLA alleles, especially DR and DQ, made assigning TCR associations to individual alleles difficult. Compared with the approximately 670-donor mean, donors in an Asian-associated ancestry cluster had fewer N-insertions in productive TCRs, according to a later genetic analysis. Most TCR sequences were seen in very few donors, while some public TCRs were found in many individuals. Some IMGT-functional V segments, including TRBV6-2 and TRBV6-3, could not be told apart with the 87-base-pair reads, so those segments were excluded. In a later analysis, TCR association rates were found to vary across HLA loci, with the most associated TCRs seen for DRB1 alleles and the fewest for HLA-C alleles. The sequencing pipeline was judged likely to have produced a cluster of highly shared sequence variants as a technical artifact. A later genetic analysis associated a missense DCLRE1C variant with V-gene and J-gene trimming of TCR beta chains, and an independent cohort replicated the association. In a later analysis, most CMV-associated TCR beta chains were found to appear HLA-restricted, with HLA associations seemingly driven largely by CMV exposure. The study listed 164 TCR beta chains as associated with cytomegalovirus.

Libraries were prepared through the immunoSEQ multiplex PCR assay. A mixture of 60 forward primers for TCR Vbeta segments and 13 reverse primers for TCR Jbeta segments was used in the multiplex PCR. A multiplex PCR assay on genomic DNA amplified the CDR3 region of rearranged TCR beta genes. Amplified TCR beta libraries were sequenced as 87-base-pair reads on the Illumina HiSeq System. Turning to the authors' computational methods: A later analysis counted some 74 million unique TCR beta chains across the 550 to 750 repertoires, and some 11 million of these chains were shared by at least two donors. Raw reads were error-corrected and collapsed into unique sequences by a nearest-neighbor algorithm in which closely related sequences were merged to remove PCR and sequencing errors. V, D and J gene segments were assigned by aligning CDR3 sequences to IMGT reference sequences. For a sequence to be retained, a match of at least six nucleotides was required to both a V gene segment and a J gene segment. Rearrangements were called productive when the CDR3 lacked stop codons and stayed in frame with V and J; all others were non-productive. Following IMGT convention, CDR3 was defined as the stretch from the second conserved V-encoded cysteine up to the conserved J-encoded phenylalanine. In an earlier analysis of 550 to 650 of the donors, sequences lacking an unambiguous match to a single V gene segment were excluded. An earlier analysis of 587 of the donors called V segments functional above 56.7% productive rearrangements and segregating when the between-donor standard deviation exceeded 5%. A statistical classification framework was built for diagnosing cytomegalovirus status from the catalog of TCR beta chain sequences. In a later analysis, V and J genes were assigned by comparing TCR nucleotide sequences against IMGT/GENE-DB human TR gene sequences. A later analysis assigned CDR3 sequences and most-parsimonious VDJ recombination scenarios with the TCRdist pipeline. In a later analysis, every TCR beta chain was defined by the combination of its CDR3 amino acid sequence and its V-gene family, and reads without a unique V-gene family were dropped. To address suspected cross-contamination and a sequencing artifact, a later analysis removed a few hundred highly shared, low-generation-probability nucleotide sequences. For each public chain, a later analysis derived a clonal expansion index from normalized ranks of inferred template counts within each repertoire. In a later analysis, generation probabilities were computed with a VDJ recombination model fitted to out-of-frame rearrangements, and the resulting probabilities were checked against IGoR. Hypergeometric tests were used in a later analysis to score TCR-TCR, TCR-HLA and TCR-CMV co-occurrence, with a repertoire-size bias correction applied to the TCR pairs. False discovery rates were estimated in a later analysis by permuting HLA or CMV assignments 20 times. In a later analysis, co-occurring TCRs were grouped using DBSCAN, and TCRdist sequence similarity was added for clustering within HLA-allele-positive subsets. For co-occurrence clustering, repertoires with fewer than 30,000 or more than 120,000 public chains were excluded, along with five or six repertoires with anomalous nucleotide sharing. Not all clones reach the TCRdb copy of this immuneACCESS table, which keeps in-frame sequences only. Checked studies attribute under half of the gap to unresolved V genes and leave the rest unexplained. D and trimming were read from the DNA, whereas the V and J calls and clone size are those reported in that table. For this sample the table gives 150,000 to 200,000 clones, of which more than 65% were detected only once. The ten largest clones add up to less than 6% of the sample.

Sequencing used PBMCs. Recombination connected TRBV6-5 to TRBJ1-2, with a weak D call of TRBD1 (6 bases match). The source of this sequence is a woman in her thirties in good health and CMV-seropositive. The CDR3 protein is CASSYGGLEGYTF. The nucleotide sequence reads as follows: TGTGCCAGCAGTTATGGGGGCCTAGAGGGCTACACCTTC.